The clone carrying this TCR beta chain was seen repeatedly, ten times or more. Its antigen is currently unknown. With V trimmed by 3 bases and J by 5 bases, 10 bases remained unmatched. CDR1 LNHDA and CDR2 SQIVND come from the germline V gene (reference sequence). The CDR3 sequence is 16 residues long. The sample is drawn from a study of Graves' ophthalmopathy and Graves' hyperthyroidism. Study summary: Peripheral blood was collected at initial diagnosis, before any treatment. Study results and caveats: A classifier, a 13-signature model, separated ophthalmopathy from stable hyperthyroidism with about 87% sensitivity and about 81% specificity.

Amplification from RNA transcripts yielded the TCR beta CDR3 regions. Investigators did first-round RT-PCR with HTBI primers, then second-round multiplex PCR. TCRdb reprocessed the multiplex PCR reads via MiXCR and lists one record per CDR3 protein. Of more than 300,000 distinct CDR3 sequences in the sample, 15% were seen once. It was from over 8.5 ml of fresh peripheral blood that the PBMCs came. Material for sequencing was peripheral blood. The gene calls are TRBV19 and TRBJ2-7, with 10 bases lining up with TRBD1. The clonotype comes from a woman aged 18 to 35 with stable Graves' hyperthyroidism. This chain's CDR3 is CASSMIPGQGFHEQYF. The CDR3 DNA reads as TGTGCCAGTAGTATGATCCCGGGACAGGGGTTCCACGAGCAGTACTTC.